This T cell receptor beta chain is drawn from a study of post-analysis software for immune sequencing data. Whole-study findings and limits: Controls had lower frequencies than patients of 4 or 5 TRBV segments, which included TRBV5-6, TRBV5-1 and TRBV20-1. Normalized Chao1 diversity in multiple sclerosis patients fell significantly below that of controls.

This CDR3 is 13 amino acids long. Germline CDR1 and CDR2: SGHTA and FQGTGA. The V gene end was trimmed by 2 bases and the J gene end by 6 bases; junction bases not matched to a gene: 1. Unique molecular identifiers were carried by the TCR beta cDNA libraries. TCRdb independently ran MiXCR on the PCR reads; one entry per CDR3 protein. The sample has around 180,000 distinct CDR3 sequences, approximately 30% seen once. In the case of this clonotype: The antigen is not known. This may come from a read error, since a much larger clone is one base off.

The sequence came from a girl under 18 with multiple sclerosis. The material sequenced was blood. The rearrangement joins TRBV7-3 to TRBJ2-3, with 8 bases lining up with TRBD2. The CDR3 DNA sequence: TGTGCCAGCAGCTTACCGGGGGGGGATACGCAGTATTTT. Residues: CASSLPGGDTQYF.